These T cell receptor beta chains were read from a single sample in a study of OX40 agonist ivuxolimab in advanced cancers. Generated by immunoSEQ multiplex PCR, the TCRdb table keeps only in-frame clones and is missing some. The sample has around 70,000 clones; roughly 80% are singletons. Sequencing used CD4+ or CD8+ T cells sorted from blood, obtained in a trial of the OX40 agonist ivuxolimab. These receptors all come from an adult with an advanced solid tumor such as melanoma, head and neck, liver or kidney cancer. Both conserved end residues are part of each CDR3. A D gene is named only where the DNA matches it firmly. Size is omitted from some rows. Given values are once, few, many or a class for expanded clones.

j_gene	v_gene	d_gene	abundance	CDR3aa	CDR3nt
TRBJ1-3	TRBV11-3	TRBD1	NA	CASSAQGQGLLYF	TGTGCCAGCAGCGCCCAGGGACAGGGGCTTCTTTATTTT
TRBJ2-1	TRBV6-5	NA	NA	CASSYSGGLNEQFF	TGTGCCAGCAGTTACTCGGGGGGGCTCAATGAGCAGTTCTTC
TRBJ1-5	TRBV7-2	NA	NA	CASSHGQPSNQPQHF	TGTGCCAGCAGCCACGGACAGCCTAGCAATCAGCCCCAGCATTTT
TRBJ2-1	TRBV2	NA	NA	CASSDVGQYNEQFF	TGTGCCAGCAGTGACGTTGGACAGTACAATGAGCAGTTCTTC
TRBJ2-7	TRBV18	TRBD1	NA	CASSEGRTGGTRQYF	TGTGCCAGCTCAGAAGGTCGGACAGGGGGCACGAGGCAGTACTTC
TRBJ1-1	TRBV30	TRBD1	NA	CAWSVRGQGPPSNTEAFF	TGTGCCTGGAGTGTTAGAGGACAGGGGCCACCTTCGAACACTGAAGCTTTCTTT
TRBJ1-1	TRBV6-4	NA	few	CASSFSRQDTEAFF	TGTGCCAGCAGCTTTTCCCGACAGGACACTGAAGCTTTCTTT
TRBJ2-5	TRBV7-2	NA	NA	CASSLIPTSKGETQYF	TGTGCCAGCAGCTTAATCCCGACTAGTAAAGGGGAGACCCAGTACTTC
TRBJ2-1	TRBV19	NA	NA	CASSASAATGVDEQFF	TGTGCCAGTAGTGCCTCCGCCGCGACAGGAGTCGATGAGCAGTTCTTC
TRBJ2-7	TRBV7-8	NA	NA	CASSPGERFSYEQYF	TGTGCCAGCAGCCCCGGGGAGCGCTTCTCCTACGAGCAGTACTTC
TRBJ2-2	TRBV4-3	NA	NA	CASSQWTRGNTGELFF	TGCGCCAGCAGCCAATGGACCAGGGGCAACACCGGGGAGCTGTTTTTT
TRBJ1-2	TRBV7-8	TRBD1	NA	CASSLVRSTGTGGDYGYTF	TGTGCCAGCAGCTTAGTTCGGTCGACAGGGACAGGGGGCGACTATGGCTACACCTTC
TRBJ1-3	TRBV7-3	NA	NA	CASSNYRESSGNTIYF	TGTGCCAGCAGCAATTACAGGGAAAGCTCTGGAAACACCATATATTTT
TRBJ2-5	TRBV7-6	NA	few	CASSLRQGSRAETQYF	TGTGCCAGCAGCTTACGGCAGGGAAGTCGGGCAGAGACCCAGTACTTC
TRBJ2-1	TRBV2	NA	many	CASRGAGTGRNEQFF	TGTGCCAGCAGGGGTGCCGGGACTGGTAGGAATGAGCAGTTCTTC
TRBJ2-7	TRBV5-1	NA	NA	CASSLMGVEQYF	TGCGCCAGCAGCTTGATGGGGGTCGAGCAGTACTTC
TRBJ1-2	TRBV19	NA	NA	CASLDGSGLPGNGYTF	TGTGCCAGTCTGGATGGATCAGGACTCCCCGGGAATGGCTACACCTTC
TRBJ2-5	TRBV28	TRBD2	once	CASSIGQLAEETQYF	TGTGCCAGCAGTATAGGCCAACTAGCGGAAGAGACCCAGTACTTC
TRBJ1-1	TRBV5-1	TRBD1	NA	CASRNYGQGNTEAFF	TGCGCCAGCAGGAACTATGGACAGGGGAACACTGAAGCTTTCTTT
TRBJ2-2	TRBV11-3	TRBD1	NA	CASSFAQGAIGELFF	TGTGCCAGCAGCTTCGCACAGGGGGCTATCGGGGAGCTGTTTTTT
TRBJ1-5	TRBV7-6	TRBD1	once	CASSWGTGSMNQPQHF	TGTGCCAGCAGCTGGGGGACAGGGTCCATGAATCAGCCCCAGCATTTT
TRBJ2-7	TRBV6-1	NA	NA	CASSAVQTSYEQYF	TGTGCCAGCAGTGCCGTACAGACCTCCTACGAGCAGTACTTC
TRBJ2-7	TRBV20-1	NA	NA	CSAQRGGEQYF	TGCAGTGCCCAGAGAGGTGGCGAGCAGTACTTC